The clone carrying this TCR beta chain has a handful of counts. Its matching antigen is unknown. The data are from a study of type 1 regulatory T cells. Across the study: T-allo10 is a Tr1-enriched, alloantigen-specific CD4 T cell product made in vitro.

Study observations and caveats: Compared with non-Tr1 cells, Tr1 cells showed a narrower TCR repertoire.

Via MiXCR, TCRdb re-called the reads, giving one row per CDR3 protein. There are fewer than 80,000 distinct CDR3 sequences in the sample; 20% occur only once, and 8% to 9% lies in the top ten. Specimen: cultured type 1 regulatory T (Tr1) cells, either the whole culture or a sorted fraction (not recorded which). This clonotype originated in a human donor in good health.

The CDR3, as DNA: TGTGCCAGCACCGCGGAGGGGCCGATCACCGGGGAGCTGTTTTTT. It encodes CASTAEGPITGELFF. The V call is TRBV28, the J call TRBJ2-2, with D possibly TRBD2 on 6 matching bases. The germline V gene has CDR1 MDHEN and CDR2 SYDVKM. The CDR3 contains 15 residues. V was pared by 7 bases and J by 4 bases, with 16 bases between.